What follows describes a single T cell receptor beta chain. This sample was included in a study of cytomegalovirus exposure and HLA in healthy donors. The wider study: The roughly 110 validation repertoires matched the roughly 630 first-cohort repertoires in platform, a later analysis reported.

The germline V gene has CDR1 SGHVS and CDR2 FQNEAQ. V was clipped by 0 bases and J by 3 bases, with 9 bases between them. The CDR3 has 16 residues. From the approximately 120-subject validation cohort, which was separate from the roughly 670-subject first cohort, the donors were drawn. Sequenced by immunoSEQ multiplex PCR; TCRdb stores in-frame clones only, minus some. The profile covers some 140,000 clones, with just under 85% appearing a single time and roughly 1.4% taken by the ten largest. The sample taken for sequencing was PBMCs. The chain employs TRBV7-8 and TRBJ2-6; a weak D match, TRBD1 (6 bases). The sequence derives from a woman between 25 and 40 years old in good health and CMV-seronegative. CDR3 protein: CASSLATGFGANVLTF. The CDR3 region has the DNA TGTGCCAGCAGCTTAGCGACAGGCTTTGGGGCCAACGTCCTGACTTTC.